A single sample is the source of the 10 T cell receptor beta chains below, sequenced in a study of patients and donors after allogeneic stem cell transplantation. TCRdb fed the RT-PCR reads into MiXCR, producing one record per CDR3 protein. Seen here are over 350,000 distinct CDR3 sequences, 16% observed once, and the top ten hold 7.2%. Sequenced input: blood, either unsorted or a sorted T cell fraction (not recorded which). The origin of the receptors is a human donor who was either an allogeneic HSCT recipient or a stem cell or donor lymphocyte infusion donor (not recorded which). It is not recorded whose cells these are; they may come from a transplant donor.

In its sample, this clonotype was seen many times. The J gene is TRBJ1-1, the V gene TRBV12-3 or TRBV12-4, with D perhaps TRBD1 (5 bases). The CDR3 covers 16 residues. V was cut by 0 bases and J by 3 bases, with 14 bases left in between. The CDR3 protein is CASSLAGLTGDTEAFF. CDR3 bases: TGTGCCAGCAGTTTAGCGGGACTCACGGGGGACACTGAAGCTTTCTTT.

V gene TRBV9 combines with J gene TRBJ2-2; TRBD1 agrees at 7 bases. The J segment lost 3 bases and the V segment lost 3 bases, leaving 8 bases of the junction unmatched. Germline CDR1 reads SGDLS; CDR2 reads YYNGEE. The CDR3 is 16 amino acids. CDR3 amino acids: CASSALGGADTGELFF. The CDR3 DNA follows: TGTGCCAGCAGCGCCCTAGGGGGCGCGGACACCGGGGAGCTGTTTTTT.

This clonotype was counted between two and nine times. This CDR3 is CASSHNLAANTGELFF. The DNA for the CDR3 is TGCGCCAGCAGCCACAATCTGGCGGCAAACACCGGGGAGCTGTTTTTT. This rearrangement joins TRBV4-1 to TRBJ2-2; D call uncertain. CDR1 is MGHRA and CDR2 is YSYEKL in the germline V gene. V gave up 3 bases and J gave up 2 bases, with 13 bases separating them. The CDR3 is 16 amino acids.

The chain is built from TRBV5-6 and TRBJ2-2; weak D call: TRBD2 (5 bases). Germline assignment: CDR1 SGHDT and CDR2 YYEEEE. V gave up 7 bases and J gave up 7 bases, with 14 bases separating them. The CDR3 runs 13 residues. The CDR3 DNA reads as TGTGCCAGCTCAACTGGCCGGGGCGGGGAGCTGTTTTTT. Translated: CASSTGRGGELFF.

The CDR3 spells CSVKDGTNPSTGELFF. In DNA form, the CDR3 reads TGCAGCGTCAAAGATGGGACAAACCCCTCCACCGGGGAGCTGTTTTTT. The rearrangement uses TRBV29-1 and TRBJ2-2; D might be TRBD1 (6 bases). Trimming shortened V by 6 bases and J by 4 bases, and 21 bases separated the two germline ends. This CDR3 region has 16 residues. In germline, CDR1 is SQVTM, CDR2 ANQGSEA.

This clonotype showed up many times. This sequence joins TRBV24-1 and TRBJ2-5; 9 bases align to TRBD2. CDR1 KGHDR and CDR2 SFDVKD come from the germline V gene. The junction had 7 bases not matched to a gene; V was cut back by 4 bases and J by 5 bases. This CDR3 is built from 15 residues. This CDR3 is CATSETGTSSETQYF. In DNA, the CDR3 is TGTGCCACCAGTGAAACAGGGACTAGCAGCGAGACCCAGTACTTC.

The rearrangement uses TRBV7-3 and TRBJ2-5; no clear D. Trimming took 5 bases from V and 5 from J, leaving 12 bases between them. The germline V gene has CDR1 SGHTA and CDR2 FQGTGA. This CDR3 contains 13 residues. CDR3: CASSPSDMETQYF. CDR3 DNA sequence: TGTGCCAGCAGCCCATCGGATATGGAGACCCAGTACTTC.

A few counts support this clonotype. This rearrangement joins TRBV21-1 to TRBJ2-1; TRBD1 is taken as the D call from the table, unchecked against the DNA. TRBV21-1 is shown as a pseudogene. This CDR3 has 14 amino acids. CDR3 nucleotides: TGTGCCAGCAGCCCCCGGGACCTTGACAATGAGCAGTTCTTC. This gives the protein CASSPRDLDNEQFF.

V and J are TRBV19 and TRBJ2-1; D is perhaps TRBD2 (5 bases). Germline V gene sequence: CDR1 LNHDA, CDR2 SQIVND (reference sequence). The V and J ends lost 7 bases and 10 bases respectively, with 17 bases between them. CDR3 length equals 13 residues. CDR3 residues: CASKTGSSGEQFF. Written as DNA, the CDR3 is TGTGCCAGTAAAACGGGGAGTTCAGGAGAGCAGTTCTTC.

The chain couples TRBV5-1 to TRBJ2-7; D is possibly TRBD1 (6 bases). CDR1 is SGHRS and CDR2 is YFSETQ in the germline V gene. The CDR3 is 15 amino acids. Trimming shortened V by 4 bases and J by 4 bases, and 18 bases separated the two germline ends. CDR3 DNA: TGCGCCAGCAGCGTAGACAGGACGGATGTATACGAGCAGTACTTC. The encoded protein is CASSVDRTDVYEQYF. The variable domain in full, completed from reference TRBV5-1 and TRBJ2-7, reads KAGVTQTPRYLIKTRGQQVTLSCSPISGHRSVSWYQQTPGQGLQFLFEYFSETQRNKGNFPGRFSGRQFSNSRSEMNVSTLELGDSALYLCASSVDRTDVYEQYFGPGTRLTVT.